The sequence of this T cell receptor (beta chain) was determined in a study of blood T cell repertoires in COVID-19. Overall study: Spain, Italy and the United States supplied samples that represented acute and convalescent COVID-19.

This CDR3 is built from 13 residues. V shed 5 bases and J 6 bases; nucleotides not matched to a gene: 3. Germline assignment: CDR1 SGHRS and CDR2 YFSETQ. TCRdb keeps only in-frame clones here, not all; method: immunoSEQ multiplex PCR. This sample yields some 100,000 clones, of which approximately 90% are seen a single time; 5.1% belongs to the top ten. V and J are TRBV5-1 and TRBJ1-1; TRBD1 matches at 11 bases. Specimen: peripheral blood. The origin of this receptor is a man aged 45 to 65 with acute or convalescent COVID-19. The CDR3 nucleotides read TGCGCCAGCAGTGGACAGGGGGCCGCTGAAGCTTTCTTT. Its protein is CASSGQGAAEAFF.